This passage covers 10 T cell receptor beta chains from one sample sequenced in a study of vaccination and CD4 T cells after COVID-19. Treatment reported: roughly 10-day PBMC culture with coronavirus spike peptide pools or control peptides (ViraFEST assay). An unexposed donor provided the CD4+ T cells, which were collected before the COVID-19 pandemic (2011-2018). The assay that was used to sequence DNA from cultured CD4+ T cells was the Oncomine TCR Beta short-read assay. TCRdb reanalysed the PCR reads using MiXCR and keeps one entry per CDR3 protein. The repertoire includes roughly 6,100 distinct CDR3 sequences, just under 50% of them detected once, and 55% to 70% sits in the top ten. No antigens are known for them. Sequencing used CD4+ T cells from blood, cultured in vitro. Receptors were obtained from a human donor in good health.

This chain connects TRBV30 to TRBJ2-3; TRBD2 is a possible D gene (6 bases). The CDR3 has 13 residues. Germline CDR1 GTSNPN, CDR2 SVGIG (reference sequence). V lost 1 base, J lost 1 base, and 6 bases lay in between. In nucleotides, the CDR3 is TGTGCCTGGAGTGGGGGGGGCACAGATACGCAGTATTTT. Translated, it gives CAWSGGGTDTQYF.

This clonotype was observed once. The chain combines TRBV6-1 with TRBJ2-2, with D perhaps matching TRBD1 or TRBD2 (5 bases each). CDR1 is MNHNS and CDR2 is SASEGT in the germline V gene. The CDR3 is 15 residues long. The V end lost 5 bases, the J end lost 6 bases, and 16 bases lay between the germline ends. The CDR3 reads CASSRGLGAAGELFF. The CDR3 nucleotides read TGTGCCAGCAGTCGCGGGTTAGGGGCCGCCGGGGAGCTGTTTTTT.

This chain connects TRBV5-1 to TRBJ2-3; D gene unclear. This CDR3 spans 15 amino acids. Trimming cost V 4 bases and J 1 base, with 13 bases left between them. CDR1 is SGHRS and CDR2 is YFSETQ in the germline V gene. The DNA for the CDR3 is TGCGCCAGCAGCCGGTCGGGCTCCCGCACAGATACGCAGTATTTT. Translating gives CASSRSGSRTDTQYF.

This clonotype was seen just once. This chain joins TRBV5-1 and TRBJ2-3; 7 nucleotides line up with TRBD2. This CDR3 is 17 amino acids long. Per germline, CDR1 SGHRS and CDR2 YFSETQ. With 0 bases clipped from V and 1 base from J, the junction kept 8 bases outside the gene matches. The CDR3 nucleotides are TGCGCCAGCAGCTTGGATATAAGCGCGGGGGGCACAGATACGCAGTATTTT. Translating it yields CASSLDISAGGTDTQYF. The whole variable domain, filled in from reference TRBV5-1 and TRBJ2-3, reads KAGVTQTPRYLIKTRGQQVTLSCSPISGHRSVSWYQQTPGQGLQFLFEYFSETQRNKGNFPGRFSGRQFSNSRSEMNVSTLELGDSALYLCASSLDISAGGTDTQYFGPGTRLTVL.

The chain uses TRBV4-1 and TRBJ2-5; no clear D. CDR1 and CDR2 (germline): MGHRA, YSYEKL. V lost 4 bases and J lost 5, with 11 bases in between. The CDR3 totals 13 residues. In nucleotides, the CDR3 is TGCGCCAGCAGCCCCAGAAGGGTGGAGACCCAGTACTTC. Translating it yields CASSPRRVETQYF.

There are a few counts of this clonotype. The V and J genes are TRBV29-1 and TRBJ1-2; TRBD1 matches 9 bases. The germline CDR1 and CDR2 sequences are SQVTM and ANQGSEA. V was clipped by 4 bases and J by 4 bases; unmatched bases: 7. The length of the CDR3 is 14 residues. The CDR3, as DNA: TGCAGCGTTGGTACAGGGGGCGGCTCCTATGGCTACACCTTC. The encoded protein is CSVGTGGGSYGYTF.

The chain employs TRBV7-8 and TRBJ2-1, with TRBD2 matching 7 bases. Germline CDR1 reads SGHVS; CDR2 reads FQNEAQ. V lost 5 bases, J lost 8 bases, and 15 bases stayed unmatched. This CDR3 contains 16 residues. CDR3 DNA sequence: TGTGCCAGCAGCATCACCACTAGCGTCGCCGGTCATGAGCAGTTCTTC. Amino acid sequence: CASSITTSVAGHEQFF.

This clonotype was counted between two and nine times. J is TRBJ1-1 and V is TRBV27; 7 nucleotides align to TRBD1. This CDR3 region has 18 residues. Germline CDR1 and CDR2: MNHEY and SMNVEV (reference sequence). The ends lost 8 bases at V and 1 base at J; junction bases unmatched: 19. Written as DNA, the CDR3 is TGTGCCAGCCGTACATCCCGGGGCGGCAGGGGGAGGAACACTGAAGCTTTCTTT. Translation: CASRTSRGGRGRNTEAFF.

The chain joins TRBV28 to TRBJ2-7; D uncertain. The CDR3 length is 16 residues. The germline V gene encodes CDR1 MDHEN and CDR2 SYDVKM. V gave up 3 bases and J gave up 7 bases, with 22 bases separating them. Here the CDR3 reads CASSFLQAWGSREQYF. As DNA, the CDR3 is TGTGCCAGCAGTTTTCTCCAGGCATGGGGATCTAGGGAGCAGTACTTC. The full variable domain, in which reference TRBV28 and TRBJ2-7 provide the parts outside the CDR3, is DVKVTQSSRYLVKRTGEKVFLECVQDMDHENMFWYRQDPGLGLRLIYFSYDVKMKEKGDIPEGYSVSREKKERFSLILESASTNQTSMYLCASSFLQAWGSREQYFGPGTRLTVT.

V is TRBV29-1 and J is TRBJ1-2; 9 bases are a match to TRBD1. Germline V gene sequence: CDR1 SQVTM, CDR2 ANQGSEA. The CDR3 totals 13 residues. Trimming at V came to 4 bases and at J to 6 bases, leaving 6 bases not matched to a gene. Here the CDR3 DNA reads TGCAGCGTTGTGACAGGGGGTCTTGATGGCTACACCTTC. This encodes CSVVTGGLDGYTF.